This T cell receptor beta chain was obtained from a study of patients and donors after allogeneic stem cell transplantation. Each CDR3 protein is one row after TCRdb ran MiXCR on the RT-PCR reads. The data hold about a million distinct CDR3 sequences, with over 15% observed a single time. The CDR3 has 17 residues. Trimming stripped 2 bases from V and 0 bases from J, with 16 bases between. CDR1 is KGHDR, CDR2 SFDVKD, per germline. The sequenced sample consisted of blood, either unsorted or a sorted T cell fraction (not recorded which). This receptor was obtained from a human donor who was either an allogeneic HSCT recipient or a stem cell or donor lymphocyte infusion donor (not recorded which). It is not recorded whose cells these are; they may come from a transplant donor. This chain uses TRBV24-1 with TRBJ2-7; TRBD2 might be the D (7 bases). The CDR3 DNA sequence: TGTGCCACCAGTGATTCCCCATCGCGGGGGCGCTCCTACGAGCAGTACTTC. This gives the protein CATSDSPSRGRSYEQYF.